A selection of T cell receptor beta chains follows, all from one sample in a study of cytomegalovirus exposure and HLA in healthy donors. Using immunoSEQ multiplex PCR, the repertoire was profiled, and TCRdb retains in-frame clones only, with some absent. Of about 360,000 clones listed, 80% to 90% are singletons. Specimen: PBMCs. The receptor source for this set is a young woman in good health and CMV-seronegative. CDR3s include the opening cysteine and the closing phenylalanine or tryptophan. Clone size is given for some rows only: seen once, a few or many times, or a class if the clone is expanded.

NA,TRBV7-2,TRBJ2-5,CASSFVAGETQYF
NA,TRBV6-1,TRBJ2-5,CASSEGAGRQETQYF
NA,TRBV2,TRBJ2-1,CASSHPWEPGSYNEQFF
NA,TRBV27,TRBJ2-7,CASSSLVSPGEQYF
NA,TRBV27,TRBJ2-7,CASSRRAGYEQYF
NA,TRBV11-2,TRBJ2-7,CASSQGLATIYEQYF
NA,TRBV30,TRBJ2-2,CAWTRREGPGELFF
NA,TRBV30,TRBJ1-4,CAGAIWTANEKLFF
once,TRBV6-5,TRBJ2-7,CASSYGFRGTYEQYF
once,TRBV15,TRBJ1-5,CATSRGVRGNQPQHF
NA,TRBV27,TRBJ2-7,CASSFGGTWPYEQYF
NA,TRBV4-1,TRBJ2-1,CASSSYRGSGEQFF
NA,TRBV5-6,TRBJ2-7,CASSPSAGDGQYF
NA,TRBV6-1,TRBJ2-7,CASRIRQGANEQYF
NA,TRBV6-6,TRBJ1-4,CASSYLGQGIEKLFF
NA,TRBV28,TRBJ1-5,CASSVGQSNQPQHF
NA,TRBV11-2,TRBJ2-3,CASSFLGLGEDTQYF
NA,TRBV28,TRBJ1-3,CASSRDRAGNTIYF
once,TRBV5-4,TRBJ1-1,CASTGRGNTEAFF
NA,TRBV6-5,TRBJ2-7,CASASGGISYEQYF
NA,TRBV6-5,TRBJ1-1,CASRILGQGPEAFF
NA,TRBV27,TRBJ2-3,CASSLSGAGGSLDTQYF
NA,TRBV5-1,TRBJ2-2,CASSLHEAGELFF
NA,TRBV19,TRBJ2-7,CASSPWDRGPFWGEQYF
NA,TRBV25-1,TRBJ2-2,CATKPLGGGELFF